Each of the 9 T cell receptor beta chains below was sequenced from the same sample in a study of T cell responses to AZD1222 COVID-19 vaccine. Sequencing used immunoSEQ multiplex PCR; TCRdb keeps in-frame clones, though not all of them. The sample lists approximately 60,000 clones, 84% occurring once. Here the sequenced sample was peripheral blood, taken on day 0 of AZD1222 vaccination. These receptors all come from an adult in good health.

The chain joins TRBV9 to TRBJ1-6; tentatively, D is TRBD1 (6 bases). V shed 3 bases and J shed 10 bases, with 11 bases lying between them. This CDR3 has 13 residues. Germline-derived CDR1 and CDR2 are SGDLS and YYNGEE. The CDR3 is CASSAGHQSPLHF. CDR3 nucleotides: TGTGCCAGCAGCGCGGGACACCAATCACCCCTCCACTTT.

This chain uses TRBV25-1 with TRBJ1-2; possibly TRBD1 for D (5 bases). The CDR3 runs to 15 residues. Between the trimmed V and J ends, which lost 6 bases and 1 base, there was a span of 15 bases. CDR1 and CDR2 (germline): MGHDK, SYGVNS. The CDR3 spells CASSRMGRDNYGYTF. The CDR3 DNA sequence: TGTGCCAGCAGCCGAATGGGGCGAGATAACTATGGCTACACCTTC.

This rearrangement joins TRBV18 to TRBJ1-5; D gene ambiguous. CDR3 length: 13 residues. Germline-derived CDR1 and CDR2 are KGHSH and LQKENI. Trimming cost V 3 bases and J 4 bases, with 7 bases left between them. CDR3 region: CASSPGLNQPQHF. The CDR3 region has the DNA TGTGCCAGCTCACCTGGACTGAATCAGCCCCAGCATTTT.

The chain carries TRBV5-1 and TRBJ1-3, with D uncertain. Germline V CDR1 and CDR2: SGHRS, YFSETQ. V was pared by 3 bases and J by 0 bases, with 16 bases between. The CDR3 runs to 17 residues. The CDR3 region has the DNA TGCGCCAGCAGCTATGTGGGCCCAGAGTTCTCTGGAAACACCATATATTTT. Amino acids: CASSYVGPEFSGNTIYF.

V is TRBV28 and J is TRBJ1-4; 10 bases agree with TRBD1. The germline V gene encodes CDR1 MDHEN and CDR2 SYDVKM. CDR3 length equals 14 residues. J gave up 11 bases and V 2 bases, and 5 bases lay outside the gene matches. The CDR3 DNA sequence: TGTGCCAGCAGTTTACGGGACAGGGGAGGGAAACTGTTTTTT. Translation: CASSLRDRGGKLFF.

The J gene is TRBJ2-7, the V gene TRBV19; D not resolved. Germline lookup yields CDR1 LNHDA and CDR2 SQIVND (reference sequence). Between the trimmed V and J ends, which lost 1 base and 5 bases, there was a span of 9 bases. The CDR3 consists of 13 residues. The CDR3, as DNA: TGTGCCAGTAGTATAGGGGTCCGAAACGAGCAGTACTTC. Translating it yields CASSIGVRNEQYF.

The genes are TRBV19 and TRBJ1-6; D is uncertain. This CDR3 is built from 12 residues. The V gene lost 6 bases and the J gene lost 11 bases, with 11 bases spanning the gap. Germline loops: CDR1 LNHDA, CDR2 SQIVND (reference sequence). The CDR3 region is CASSQPGAPLHF. CDR3 DNA sequence: TGTGCCAGTAGCCAACCGGGCGCACCCCTCCACTTT.

The chain uses TRBV10-1 and TRBJ2-3; D gene uncertain. The V end was cut by 5 bases, the J end by 4 bases, with 7 bases between. CDR1 and CDR2 (germline): WNHNN, SYGVQD (reference sequence). CDR3 length equals 12 residues. The CDR3 DNA reads TGCGCCAGCAGTTCTGCGTCAGATACGCAGTATTTT. Its translation: CASSSASDTQYF.

V and J are TRBV27 and TRBJ2-1, with TRBD2 matching over 9 bases. Trimming removed 2 bases from V and 9 bases from J; junction bases left unmatched: 8. CDR3 length equals 15 residues. The V gene's germline CDR1 is MNHEY and CDR2 SMNVEV (reference sequence). The CDR3 sequence: CASSLPGLARVEQFF. CDR3 bases: TGTGCCAGCAGTTTACCGGGACTAGCACGAGTTGAGCAGTTCTTC.